A selection of T cell receptor beta chains follows, all from one sample in a study of T cells after yellow fever vaccination. MiXCR, applied by TCRdb to the 5' RACE reads, yields one record per CDR3 protein. The sample comprises 100,000 to 150,000 distinct CDR3 sequences, over 8% of which are singletons, and approximately 39% rests with the top ten. The material was CD8+ T cells sorted from PBMCs, obtained on the day of the yellow fever booster vaccination. The receptors come from a man between 18 and 29 years old who received the YFV17D yellow fever vaccine. Both conserved end residues are part of each CDR3. D genes are given only for firm matches. Size is omitted from some rows. Given values are once, few, many or a class for expanded clones.

J gene | V gene | clone size | D gene | CDR3 protein | CDR3 DNA
TRBJ2-7 | TRBV5-1 | few | TRBD2 | CASSWTLAAYEQYF | TGCGCCAGCAGCTGGACCCTAGCGGCCTACGAGCAGTACTTC
TRBJ2-1 | TRBV6-5 | - | - | CASSYSIGGGQFF | TGTGCCAGCAGTTACTCGATAGGTGGGGGTCAGTTCTTC
TRBJ2-3 | TRBV2 | few | - | CATLGESTDTQYF | TGTGCCACCCTGGGAGAGAGCACAGATACGCAGTATTTT
TRBJ2-2 | TRBV6-1 | - | - | CASSESLNTGELFF | TGTGCCAGCAGTGAATCCCTAAACACCGGGGAGCTGTTTTTT
TRBJ2-7 | TRBV27 | - | - | CASSLTGNPSYEQYF | TGTGCCAGCAGTTTAACAGGGAACCCTTCCTACGAGCAGTACTTC
TRBJ1-2 | TRBV27 | - | - | CASSSQAYGYTF | TGTGCCAGCAGTTCACAGGCCTATGGCTACACCTTC
TRBJ1-2 | TRBV20-1 | - | - | CSASEQGSYGYTF | TGCAGTGCTAGTGAGCAGGGTAGTTATGGCTACACCTTC
TRBJ2-3 | TRBV12-3/TRBV12-4 | few | TRBD2 | CASSLAKAGGWDTQYF | TGTGCCAGCAGTTTAGCGAAAGCGGGGGGGTGGGATACGCAGTATTTT
TRBJ2-2 | TRBV7-6 | few | - | CASSLEGNTGELFF | TGTGCCAGCAGCTTAGAGGGAAACACCGGGGAGCTGTTTTTT
TRBJ1-1 | TRBV29-1 | few | - | CSVEDPAGMNTEAFF | TGCAGCGTTGAAGATCCGGCAGGGATGAACACTGAAGCTTTCTTT
TRBJ2-3 | TRBV5-1 | many | - | CASSHRTDTQYF | TGCGCCAGCAGCCACCGCACAGATACGCAGTATTTT
TRBJ2-1 | TRBV6-6 | many | TRBD2 | CASSLRGGSDEQFF | TGTGCCAGCAGTTTACGGGGGGGCAGTGATGAGCAGTTCTTC
TRBJ2-6 | TRBV29-1 | - | TRBD1 | CSVEGWTGEPPGANVLTF | TGCAGCGTTGAAGGATGGACAGGGGAACCCCCTGGGGCCAACGTCCTGACTTTC
TRBJ1-1 | TRBV29-1 | - | - | CSVDAAFF | TGCAGCGTTGACGCAGCTTTCTTT
TRBJ1-5 | TRBV4-1 | many | - | CASSRTPGRAQHF | TGCGCCAGCAGCCGCACACCGGGCAGGGCCCAGCATTTT
TRBJ2-7 | TRBV3-2 | - | - | CASSQDPGYYEQYF | TGTGCCAGCAGCCAAGATCCAGGCTACTACGAGCAGTACTTC
TRBJ2-3 | TRBV5-1 | - | - | CASKRQAPLTDTQYF | TGCGCCAGCAAGCGACAGGCCCCTCTCACAGATACGCAGTATTTT
TRBJ2-1 | TRBV29-1 | few | - | CSVAGARGIIFSYNEQFF | TGCAGCGTTGCAGGGGCCCGCGGTATAATTTTCTCCTACAATGAGCAGTTCTTC
TRBJ2-5 | TRBV10-2 | - | - | CASSDPGAGQETQYF | TGCGCCAGCAGTGACCCCGGGGCAGGTCAAGAGACCCAGTACTTC
TRBJ2-3 | TRBV10-3 | few | TRBD2 | CAISTSGGGGDTQYF | TGTGCCATCAGTACGAGCGGGGGGGGCGGAGATACGCAGTATTTT
TRBJ1-1 | TRBV4-1 | few | TRBD1 | CASSQGTGNGLADTEAFF | TGCGCCAGCAGCCAAGGGACAGGTAACGGGCTGGCGGACACTGAAGCTTTCTTT
TRBJ1-2 | TRBV29-1 | - | TRBD1 | CSARTGDGYTF | TGCAGCGCTAGGACAGGGGATGGCTACACCTTC
TRBJ2-3 | TRBV29-1 | many | - | CSVVRRGTDTQYF | TGCAGCGTTGTCCGGCGGGGCACAGATACGCAGTATTTT
TRBJ2-1 | TRBV7-8 | few | - | CASSLWVLYNEQFF | TGTGCCAGCAGCTTATGGGTCCTCTACAATGAGCAGTTCTTC
TRBJ2-2 | TRBV29-1 | few | TRBD1 | CSVEDQTGGDTGELFF | TGCAGCGTTGAAGATCAAACAGGGGGCGACACCGGGGAGCTGTTTTTT
TRBJ1-2 | TRBV25-1 | - | - | CASSATTNYGYTF | TGTGCCAGCAGTGCCACCACTAACTATGGCTACACCTTC
TRBJ2-3 | TRBV4-3 | few | TRBD1 | CASRQGATDTQYF | TGCGCCAGCCGACAGGGGGCTACAGATACGCAGTATTTT
TRBJ2-1 | TRBV29-1 | many | TRBD1 | CSPVEATGNEQFF | TGCAGCCCAGTAGAAGCGACAGGGAATGAGCAGTTCTTC
TRBJ2-7 | TRBV4-2 | few | TRBD2 | CASSQEGTSGGASYEQYF | TGTGCCAGCAGCCAAGAAGGGACTAGCGGGGGGGCTTCCTACGAGCAGTACTTC
TRBJ1-2 | TRBV4-1 | many | - | CASSRGVDTTF | TGCGCCAGCAGCCGGGGAGTAGATACCACCTTC
TRBJ2-1 | TRBV7-2 | few | - | CASSRQSYNEQFF | TGTGCCAGCAGTCGACAGTCCTACAATGAGCAGTTCTTC
TRBJ2-3 | TRBV7-3 | - | TRBD2 | CASSLLAGGPQTTDTQYF | TGTGCCAGCAGCTTATTAGCGGGGGGGCCGCAAACCACAGATACGCAGTATTTT
TRBJ2-5 | TRBV5-1 | few | - | CASSLAYLWGLGETQYF | TGCGCCAGCAGCTTGGCCTATCTATGGGGTCTGGGGGAGACCCAGTACTTC
TRBJ1-1 | TRBV6-2/TRBV6-3 | few | - | CASTPGYTEAFF | TGTGCCAGCACCCCAGGTTACACTGAAGCTTTCTTT
TRBJ1-5 | TRBV15 | - | - | CATSRETQNQPQHF | TGTGCCACCAGCAGAGAAACCCAGAATCAGCCCCAGCATTTT
TRBJ2-3 | TRBV7-8 | many | TRBD2 | CASSPLASGVGTDTQYF | TGTGCCAGCAGCCCCCTGGCTAGCGGGGTTGGCACAGATACGCAGTATTTT
TRBJ2-2 | TRBV7-9 | few | - | CASSSKDPAGELFF | TGTGCCAGCAGTTCAAAAGACCCGGCGGGGGAGCTGTTTTTT
TRBJ2-1 | TRBV19 | few | - | CASSIQGPYNEQFF | TGTGCCAGTAGTATTCAGGGGCCCTACAATGAGCAGTTCTTC
TRBJ2-7 | TRBV20-1 | few | - | CSARYSDKPYEQYF | TGCAGTGCTAGATACTCCGACAAACCCTACGAGCAGTACTTC
TRBJ1-5 | TRBV6-6 | - | TRBD1 | CASSRQGARGNQPQHF | TGTGCCAGCAGCCGACAGGGGGCGCGGGGCAATCAGCCCCAGCATTTT
TRBJ2-5 | TRBV4-1 | few | - | CASSQDGDTGWRGETQYF | TGCGCCAGCAGCCAAGACGGAGATACAGGCTGGCGGGGCGAGACCCAGTACTTC
TRBJ2-7 | TRBV4-2 | - | - | CASSQPGDMSSYEQYF | TGTGCCAGCAGCCAGCCGGGAGATATGAGCTCCTACGAGCAGTACTTC
TRBJ2-2 | TRBV29-1 | - | - | CSGQEGTGELFF | TGCAGCGGACAGGAGGGCACCGGGGAGCTGTTTTTT
TRBJ1-4 | TRBV11-2 | - | - | CASSQRGGGLANEKLFF | TGTGCCAGCAGCCAAAGGGGAGGGGGGCTGGCTAATGAAAAACTGTTTTTT
TRBJ2-1 | TRBV10-3 | - | TRBD1 | CAISESGTVYEQFF | TGTGCCATCAGTGAGTCCGGGACAGTCTATGAGCAGTTCTTC
TRBJ2-7 | TRBV10-3 | few | - | CAIGKLSPTGDEQYF | TGTGCCATCGGGAAACTCAGTCCCACGGGAGACGAGCAGTACTTC
TRBJ2-6 | TRBV20-1 | few | - | CSAPDQWTANVLTF | TGCAGTGCTCCGGATCAATGGACGGCCAACGTCCTGACTTTC
TRBJ1-5 | TRBV7-2 | few | - | CASSFPGYNQPQHF | TGTGCCAGCAGCTTTCCAGGGTACAATCAGCCCCAGCATTTT
TRBJ1-1 | TRBV4-3 | - | - | CASSQESVRGTEAFF | TGCGCCAGCAGCCAAGAATCGGTAAGGGGCACTGAAGCTTTCTTT
TRBJ2-1 | TRBV10-2 | few | TRBD2 | CASSEFGGGAYNEQFF | TGCGCCAGCAGTGAGTTTGGCGGGGGGGCCTACAATGAGCAGTTCTTC
TRBJ2-3 | TRBV29-1 | few | - | CSAGLPSTDTQYF | TGCAGCGCGGGATTACCTAGCACAGATACGCAGTATTTT
TRBJ2-7 | TRBV19 | - | TRBD1 | CASSIGTGMRAGEQYF | TGTGCCAGTAGTATAGGGACAGGGATGAGGGCCGGCGAGCAGTACTTC
TRBJ2-5 | TRBV18 | few | TRBD1 | CASSPSGTGKTQYF | TGTGCCAGCTCACCTTCCGGGACAGGGAAGACCCAGTACTTC
TRBJ2-1 | TRBV4-3 | few | TRBD2 | CASSPGERGAYNEQFF | TGCGCCAGCAGCCCCGGGGAGCGGGGGGCCTACAATGAGCAGTTCTTC
TRBJ1-5 | TRBV15 | few | TRBD1 | CATSRDEGGASNQPQHF | TGTGCCACCAGCAGAGATGAAGGGGGCGCGAGCAATCAGCCCCAGCATTTT
TRBJ2-7 | TRBV19 | - | - | CASSLGSSPYEQYF | TGTGCCAGTAGCCTCGGATCCTCCCCCTACGAGCAGTACTTC
TRBJ1-1 | TRBV5-1 | many | TRBD1 | CASSQTPGGRDEAFF | TGCGCCAGCAGCCAAACCCCAGGGGGACGGGATGAAGCTTTCTTT
TRBJ1-4 | TRBV4-1 | many | TRBD1 | CASSQQGGDEKLFF | TGCGCCAGCAGCCAACAGGGGGGTGACGAAAAACTGTTTTTT
TRBJ2-4 | TRBV4-1 | - | TRBD1 | CASSTPSLTGGGGAKNIQYF | TGCGCCAGCAGCACCCCCTCCCTTACAGGGGGCGGAGGTGCCAAAAACATTCAGTACTTC